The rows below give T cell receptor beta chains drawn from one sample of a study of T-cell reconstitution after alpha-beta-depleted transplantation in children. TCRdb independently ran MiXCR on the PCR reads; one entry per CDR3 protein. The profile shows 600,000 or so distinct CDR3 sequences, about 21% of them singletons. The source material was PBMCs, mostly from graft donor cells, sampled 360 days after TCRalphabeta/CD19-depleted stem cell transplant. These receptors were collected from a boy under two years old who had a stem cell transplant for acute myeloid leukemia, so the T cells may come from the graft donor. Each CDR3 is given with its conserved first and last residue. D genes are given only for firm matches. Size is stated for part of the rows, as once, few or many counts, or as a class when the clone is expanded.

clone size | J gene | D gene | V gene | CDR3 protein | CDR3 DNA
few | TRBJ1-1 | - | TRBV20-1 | CAGSDPLLGAYTEAFF | TGCGCCGGGTCGGACCCTCTTCTTGGGGCCTACACTGAAGCTTTCTTT
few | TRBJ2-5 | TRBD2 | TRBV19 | CASTSGGGPKETQYF | TGTGCCAGTACATCTGGCGGGGGGCCCAAGGAGACCCAGTACTTC
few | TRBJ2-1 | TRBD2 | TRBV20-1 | CSASYISGGYQFF | TGCAGTGCTAGCTATATATCGGGGGGGTATCAGTTCTTC
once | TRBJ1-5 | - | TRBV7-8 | CASSLAPHSNQPQHF | TGTGCCAGCAGCTTAGCCCCCCATAGCAATCAGCCCCAGCATTTT
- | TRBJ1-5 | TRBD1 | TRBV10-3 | CATAGQVNQPQHF | TGTGCCACCGCGGGACAGGTCAATCAGCCCCAGCATTTT
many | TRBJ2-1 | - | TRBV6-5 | CASRRGGISYNEQFF | TGTGCCAGCAGAAGAGGGGGAATATCCTACAATGAGCAGTTCTTC
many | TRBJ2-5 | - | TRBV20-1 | CSASSETQYF | TGCAGTGCTAGCTCAGAGACCCAGTACTTC
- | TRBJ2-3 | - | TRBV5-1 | CASSSQGTSRDTQYF | TGCGCCAGCAGCTCACAAGGGACCAGTAGGGATACGCAGTATTTT
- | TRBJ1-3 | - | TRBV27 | CASRSTGKALGNTIYF | TGTGCCAGCAGATCAACAGGGAAGGCCCTTGGAAACACCATATATTTT
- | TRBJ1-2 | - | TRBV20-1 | CSASRPGHQGSIYGYTF | TGCAGTGCTTCGCGACCGGGACACCAAGGATCTATCTATGGCTACACCTTC
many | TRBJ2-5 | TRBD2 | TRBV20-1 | CSARGTSGGALETQYF | TGCAGTGCTAGGGGGACTAGCGGGGGGGCGTTAGAGACCCAGTACTTC
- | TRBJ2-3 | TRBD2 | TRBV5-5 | CASSARPRAGADTQYF | TGTGCCAGCAGCGCAAGGCCCCGGGCGGGAGCAGATACGCAGTATTTT
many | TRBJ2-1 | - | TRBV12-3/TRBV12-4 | CASSLLGGSYNEQFF | TGTGCCAGCAGTTTACTGGGGGGCTCCTACAATGAGCAGTTCTTC
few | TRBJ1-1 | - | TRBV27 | CASSLRGAGWDTEAFF | TGTGCCAGCAGTTTGCGGGGGGCGGGTTGGGACACTGAAGCTTTCTTT
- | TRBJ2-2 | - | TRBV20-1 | CSAPGDTGELFF | TGCAGTGCTCCGGGGGACACCGGGGAGCTGTTTTTT
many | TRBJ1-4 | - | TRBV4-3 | CASSQVLLAAGNEKLFF | TGCGCCAGCAGCCAAGTTCTATTGGCGGCAGGAAACGAAAAACTGTTTTTT
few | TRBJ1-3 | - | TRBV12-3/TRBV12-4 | CASSFPQGLAGNTIYF | TGTGCCAGCAGTTTCCCCCAGGGTTTGGCTGGAAACACCATATATTTT
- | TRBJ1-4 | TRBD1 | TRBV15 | CATSRDGANRGKLFF | TGTGCCACCAGCAGAGATGGCGCGAACAGGGGCAAGCTGTTTTTT
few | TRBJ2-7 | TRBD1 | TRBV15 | CATSSANGDRGYEQYF | TGTGCCACCAGCAGCGCCAACGGGGACAGGGGCTACGAGCAGTACTTC
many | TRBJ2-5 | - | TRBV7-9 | CASSLGGPPQETQYF | TGTGCCAGCAGCTTAGGTGGCCCTCCCCAAGAGACCCAGTACTTC
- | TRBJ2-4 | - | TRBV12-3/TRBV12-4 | CASSLDRRNIQYF | TGTGCCAGCAGCTTAGACAGACGAAACATTCAGTACTTC
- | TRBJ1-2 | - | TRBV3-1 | CASSSGHLRGYTF | TGTGCCAGCAGCTCGGGACACCTTCGGGGCTACACCTTC
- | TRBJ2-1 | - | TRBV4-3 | CASSQEGAGARVEQFF | TGCGCCAGCAGCCAGGAGGGGGCGGGGGCGCGGGTTGAGCAGTTCTTC
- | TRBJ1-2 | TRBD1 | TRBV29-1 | CSVGPDRERGGYTF | TGCAGCGTTGGCCCGGACAGGGAAAGAGGTGGCTACACCTTC
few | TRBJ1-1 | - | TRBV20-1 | CSARGRLSGTEAFF | TGCAGTGCTAGAGGACGCCTAAGCGGCACTGAAGCTTTCTTT
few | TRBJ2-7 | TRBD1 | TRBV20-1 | CCARPQGQGGYYEQYF | TGCTGTGCTAGACCTCAGGGACAGGGAGGCTACTACGAGCAGTACTTC
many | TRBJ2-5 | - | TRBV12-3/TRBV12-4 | CASSPSDSVETQYF | TGTGCCAGCAGTCCTTCGGACAGCGTAGAGACCCAGTACTTC
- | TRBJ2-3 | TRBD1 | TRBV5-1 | CASSPDRGGDTQYF | TGCGCCAGCAGCCCCGACAGGGGTGGGGATACGCAGTATTTT
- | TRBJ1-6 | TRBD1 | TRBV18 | CASSPVGGDREYNSPLHF | TGTGCCAGCTCACCTGTTGGAGGAGACAGGGAATATAATTCACCCCTCCACTTT
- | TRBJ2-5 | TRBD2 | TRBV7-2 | CASSLAGRGDIQETQYF | TGTGCCAGCAGCTTAGCGGGGCGGGGGGACATCCAAGAGACCCAGTACTTC
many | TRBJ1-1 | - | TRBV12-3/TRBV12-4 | CASMVNTEAFF | TGTGCCAGCATGGTGAACACTGAAGCTTTCTTT
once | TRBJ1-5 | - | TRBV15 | CATSRDLVSHQPQHF | TGTGCCACCAGCAGAGATCTAGTTTCGCATCAGCCCCAGCATTTT
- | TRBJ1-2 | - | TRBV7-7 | CASSLGGQGSYGYTF | TGTGCCAGCAGCTTAGGTGGTCAAGGGAGCTATGGCTACACCTTC
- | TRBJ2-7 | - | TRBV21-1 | CASSINRRFYEQYF | TGTGCCAGCAGCATAAACAGAAGATTTTACGAGCAGTACTTC
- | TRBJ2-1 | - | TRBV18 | CATPVGLSLYEQFF | TGTGCCACCCCGGTGGGACTTAGCCTCTATGAGCAGTTCTTC
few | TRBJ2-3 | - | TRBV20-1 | CSAREVSGVTDTQYF | TGCAGTGCTAGAGAGGTCTCGGGGGTCACAGATACGCAGTATTTT
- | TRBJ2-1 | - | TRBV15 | CATSRDTRDNEQFF | TGTGCCACCAGCAGAGATACAAGAGACAATGAGCAGTTCTTC
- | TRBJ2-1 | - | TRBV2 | CASGGGPYNEQFF | TGTGCCAGCGGGGGGGGCCCCTACAATGAGCAGTTCTTC
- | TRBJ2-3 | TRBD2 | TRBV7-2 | CASSLLSGVMDTQYF | TGTGCCAGCAGCTTACTTAGCGGGGTGATGGATACGCAGTATTTT
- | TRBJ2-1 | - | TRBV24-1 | CATSDTGGTAYNEQFF | TGTGCCACCAGTGACACGGGCGGGACCGCATACAATGAGCAGTTCTTC
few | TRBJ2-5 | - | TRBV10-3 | CAIRAGNQETQYF | TGTGCCATCAGGGCGGGGAACCAAGAGACCCAGTACTTC